This T cell receptor beta chain is from a study of T cell responses to AZD1222 COVID-19 vaccine. Comments on this clone: The antigen remains unidentified.

Germline V gives CDR1 SGHDT, CDR2 YYEEEE. CDR3 length: 16 amino acids. V dropped 2 bases and J dropped 0; count of bases not matched to a gene: 3. This table comes from immunoSEQ multiplex PCR, and its TCRdb copy is limited to in-frame clones, with some not included. This repertoire shows more than 80,000 clones, roughly 88% found once; its top ten account for roughly 3.1%. Study-wide points: Recipients of two AZD1222 doses showed rising Spike-specific TCR breadth and depth. It was only a handful of AZD1222 recipients who were seropositive at baseline.

The V and J genes are TRBV5-6 and TRBJ1-3; 9 bases agree with TRBD1. The clonotype comes from an adult who received the AZD1222 COVID-19 vaccine. This sample comprised peripheral blood, obtained 28 days after the second AZD1222 dose. CDR3 nucleotides: TGTGCCAGCAGCTTCCTGGACAGGGGCTCTGGAAACACCATATATTTT. It encodes CASSFLDRGSGNTIYF.